This TCR beta chain was profiled in a study of beta chain features in type 1 diabetes. Expressed TCRB transcripts got sequenced, as all isolated RNA was reverse transcribed. Clones were sequenced by immunoSEQ multiplex PCR, and TCRdb holds only the in-frame ones, with some missing. Altogether fewer than 650,000 clones are present, 15% to 17% being singletons, with the ten largest covering about 0.087%. The ends were cut back, 3 bases at V and 3 bases at J, with 13 bases in the middle. The CDR3 loop spans 15 amino acids. In germline, CDR1 is SGHRS, CDR2 YFSETQ. Sequenced: naive CD4+ T cells from blood. The sequence was obtained from a man aged 18-30 years in good health. J is TRBJ1-5 and V is TRBV5-1, with D uncertain. In DNA, the CDR3 is TGCGCCAGCAGCTCTGGGAGCGGGGTCAATCAGCCCCAGCATTTT. The encoded protein is CASSSGSGVNQPQHF.